This entry describes one TCR beta chain. Its specificity is unknown. This sample was taken from a study of cytomegalovirus exposure and HLA in healthy donors. At the level of the study: Early release data held some 80 million unique TCRs from HLA-typed donors. The study, taken as a whole, reports: Being indistinguishable, some V segments were excluded, TRBV6-2 and TRBV6-3 among them.

Sampled while nominally healthy, donors likely had unrecorded immune exposures. This CDR3 comprises 15 residues. Germline V CDR1 and CDR2: MGHRA, YSYEKL. With V trimmed by 4 bases and J by 3 bases, 9 bases remained unmatched. This PCR relied on a set of 60 Vbeta primers and 13 Jbeta primers. Here immunoSEQ multiplex PCR was the method, and the copy in TCRdb shows in-frame clones only, minus some. This table has 65,000 to 95,000 clones, less than 80% appearing once. The specimen sequenced was PBMCs. V gene TRBV4-1 combines with J gene TRBJ2-7, with 7 bases fitting TRBD1. The receptor's source is a human donor in good health. The CDR3 region is CASSLREGDSYEQYF. CDR3 coding DNA: TGCGCCAGCAGCCTACGAGAAGGGGACAGCTACGAGCAGTACTTC.